The 19 T cell receptor beta chains listed next were all sequenced from one sample in a study of blood T cells in healthy people across ages. Primers used in a second PCR of about 6 to 12 cycles were a sample-barcoded 5' primer and a J-beta primer mix. TCRdb called the 5' RACE reads again in MiXCR, with one record for every CDR3 protein. The sample has about 680,000 distinct CDR3 sequences, roughly 49% seen once. Sequenced sample: blood. These receptors originate from a woman aged 55-69 years in good health.

The rearrangement uses TRBV29-1 and TRBJ2-3; D remains ambiguous. Germline CDR1 and CDR2: SQVTM and ANQGSEA. The CDR3 length is 13 residues. Trimming left V 5 bases short and J 0 bases short, with 9 bases between. The CDR3 DNA is TGCAGCGTTACGACGGCTAGCACAGATACGCAGTATTTT. Encoded protein: CSVTTASTDTQYF.

The chain is built from TRBV29-1 and TRBJ2-3; 9 bases map to TRBD2. Trimming at V came to 4 bases and at J to 2 bases, leaving 7 bases not matched to a gene. CDR1 is SQVTM, CDR2 ANQGSEA, per germline. This CDR3 comprises 15 residues. In DNA form, the CDR3 reads TGCAGCGTTGCCTTGCGGGAGGGATCCACAGATACGCAGTATTTT. This encodes CSVALREGSTDTQYF.

This chain uses TRBV7-9 with TRBJ2-1; TRBD1 agrees at 7 bases. The CDR3 spans 15 residues. V lost 4 bases, J lost 15 bases, and 18 bases stayed unmatched. Germline V gene data show CDR1 as SEHNR and CDR2 as FQNEAQ (reference sequence). The CDR3 bases are TGTGCCAGCAGCTCCGCCGGGACAGTTACAATGAGTAGGTTCTTC. It yields the protein CASSSAGTVTMSRFF.

The chain couples TRBV20-1 to TRBJ2-1, with no clear D. This CDR3 region has 13 residues. The ends were cut back, 0 bases at V and 8 bases at J, with 11 bases in the middle. The germline V gene has CDR1 DFQATT and CDR2 SNEGSKA (reference sequence). CDR3 coding DNA: TGCAGTGCTAGAGATCGAAGGGCATATGAGCAGTTCTTC. Translated, it gives CSARDRRAYEQFF.

This clonotype was counted only a few times. The rearrangement uses TRBV7-8 and TRBJ2-3; D remains ambiguous. Germline assignment: CDR1 SGHVS and CDR2 FQNEAQ. The CDR3 contains 13 residues. The germline V and J ends were trimmed by 3 bases and 5 bases, with 9 bases remaining between them. CDR3 amino acids: CASSFWWGDTQYF. DNA of the CDR3: TGTGCCAGCAGCTTCTGGTGGGGAGATACGCAGTATTTT.

V and J are TRBV29-1 and TRBJ1-1, with D possibly being TRBD1 (5 bases). Germline V gene data show CDR1 as SQVTM and CDR2 as ANQGSEA. CDR3 length: 14 residues. Trimming took 1 base from V and 5 from J, leaving 14 bases between them. In DNA, the CDR3 is TGCAGCGTTGAAGGGGGCAGATCGGAGACTGAAGCTTTCTTT. Protein: CSVEGGRSETEAFF.

The gene calls are TRBV2 and TRBJ1-4, with D tentatively TRBD1 (5 bases). The CDR3 consists of 15 residues. CDR1 and CDR2 from the germline V gene are SNHLY and FYNNEI. Trimming left V 1 base short and J 8 bases short, with 14 bases between. The CDR3 reads CASSEEGVIGEKLFF. CDR3 nucleotides: TGTGCCAGCAGTGAAGAAGGGGTGATAGGGGAAAAACTGTTTTTT.

V gene TRBV9 combines with J gene TRBJ2-4, with TRBD2 matching 15 bases. The DNA end is more similar to TRBJ2-7, so the J call may be wrong. The CDR3 is 16 residues long. Germline CDR1 and CDR2: SGDLS and YYNGEE. CDR3 nucleotides: TGTGCCAGCAGCCCTGGGACTAGCGGGAGGAACTACGAGCAGTACTTC. Its translation is CASSPGTSGRNYEQYF.

This clonotype was found once. The chain employs TRBV20-1 and TRBJ2-5, with D uncertain. Trimming took off 0 bases at V and 1 base at J, with 12 bases between the two ends. The CDR3 is 15 amino acids. Germline V gives CDR1 DFQATT, CDR2 SNEGSKA (reference sequence). The CDR3 loop reads CSARDSVVTQETQYF. The CDR3 DNA is TGCAGTGCTAGAGATTCGGTGGTGACCCAAGAGACCCAGTACTTC.

V is TRBV20-1 and J is TRBJ1-6; perhaps TRBD1 as D (5 bases). Between the trimmed V and J ends, which lost 7 bases and 7 bases, there was a span of 14 bases. Germline V CDR1 and CDR2: DFQATT, SNEGSKA (reference sequence). This CDR3 is 13 amino acids long. CDR3 protein: CSGARDWNSPLHF. DNA for the CDR3: TGCAGTGGGGCCCGGGACTGGAATTCACCCCTCCACTTT.

Ten or more counts support this clonotype. This chain links TRBV12-3 or TRBV12-4 with TRBJ2-1; D unclear. The V gene lost 3 bases and the J gene lost 5 bases, with 8 bases spanning the gap. This CDR3 region has 13 residues. The CDR3: CASSFESHNEQFF. For the CDR3, the DNA is TGTGCCAGCAGTTTTGAGTCCCACAATGAGCAGTTCTTC.

CDR3 DNA: TGTGCCAGCAGCTTAGATAGTCGTAGTGAAGGGGACTACGAGCAGTACTTC. Its translation: CASSLDSRSEGDYEQYF. The V gene is TRBV11-3, the J gene TRBJ2-7; perhaps TRBD1 as D (5 bases). CDR3 length: 17 amino acids. Germline V gives CDR1 SGHNT, CDR2 YENEEA. Trimming removed 0 bases at V and 3 bases at J, with 18 bases between.

The chain couples TRBV6-2 or TRBV6-3 to TRBJ1-2, with D perhaps TRBD1 (6 bases). V was trimmed by 8 bases and J by 5 bases, leaving 21 bases between them. Germline values: CDR1 MNHEY, CDR2 SVGEGT. The CDR3 has 15 residues. Here the CDR3 reads CASGSNREAGYGYTF. DNA for the CDR3: TGTGCCAGCGGAAGCAACAGGGAAGCGGGGTATGGCTACACCTTC.

As for this clonotype: A read error may produce the germline difference seen at one junction end. The chain links TRBV28 to TRBJ1-1; TRBD1 might be the D (6 bases). Germline loops: CDR1 MDHEN, CDR2 SYDVKM. CDR3 size: 14 residues. CDR3 in amino acids: CAGSPPTGNTEAFF. The CDR3 DNA reads TGTGCCGGCAGTCCGCCGACAGGGAACACTGAAGCTTTCTTT.

The rearrangement links TRBV6-2 or TRBV6-3 to TRBJ2-7; 8 bases match TRBD1. CDR1 and CDR2 (germline): MNHEY, SVGEGT. V trimming: 7 bases; J trimming: 6 bases; junction bases outside the gene matches: 11. The CDR3 is made up of 14 amino acids. The CDR3 coding sequence is TGTGCCAGCACCAAACCGACAGGGGCACTCGAGCAGTACTTC. As protein: CASTKPTGALEQYF.

This clonotype was recorded a few times. V and J are TRBV5-1 and TRBJ2-7; D call uncertain. The CDR3 has 17 amino acids. Germline CDR1 is SGHRS and CDR2 is YFSETQ. Trimming shortened V by 5 bases and J by 4 bases, and 25 bases separated the two germline ends. The CDR3 DNA follows: TGCGCCAGCAGGTTCGGGTCAGTTTCGACCCAGCCGTACGAGCAGTACTTC. Residues: CASRFGSVSTQPYEQYF.

This clonotype has at least ten counts. The chain couples TRBV12-3 or TRBV12-4 to TRBJ1-6; TRBD1 agrees at 9 bases. J was trimmed by 9 bases and V by 5 bases; bases with no gene match: 8. The CDR3 loop spans 15 amino acids. The CDR3 loop reads CASSPPTGGFSPLHF. CDR3 in DNA: TGTGCCAGCAGTCCGCCGACAGGGGGTTTTTCACCCCTCCACTTT.

The rearrangement links TRBV5-1 to TRBJ2-3; TRBD2 is a possible D gene (5 bases). Trimming pared 4 bases from V and 1 base from J, leaving 19 bases between. The CDR3 has 17 residues. CDR1 is SGHRS and CDR2 is YFSETQ in the germline V gene. Here the CDR3 DNA reads TGCGCCAGCAGCCTTCCCCGTGGAGACTACGGCACAGATACGCAGTATTTT. The encoded protein is CASSLPRGDYGTDTQYF.

This clonotype showed up just a few times. The chain combines TRBV29-1 with TRBJ2-3; 14 bases match TRBD2. There are 16 residues in the CDR3. Germline V CDR1 and CDR2: SQVTM, ANQGSEA. V shed 5 bases, J shed 4 bases, and the junction held 8 bases outside the gene matches. CDR3 residues: CSVTGTSGSSPDTQYF. The CDR3 DNA sequence: TGCAGCGTTACGGGGACTAGCGGGAGTTCCCCAGATACGCAGTATTTT.